The rows below give T cell receptor beta chains drawn from one sample of a study of cytomegalovirus exposure and HLA in healthy donors. The repertoire was sequenced with immunoSEQ multiplex PCR; TCRdb's copy has only in-frame clones and lacks some. Here the sample spans 150,000 to 200,000 clones, approximately 85% being singletons. Sequenced: PBMCs. These receptors were obtained from a man aged 18 to 35 in good health and CMV-seropositive. Each CDR3 is given with its conserved first and last residue. The order of the fields is D gene, V gene, clone size, J gene, CDR3 protein, CDR3 DNA. D genes are given only for firm matches. Some rows have no size entry. The others give once, few or many, or a class for an expanded clone.

d_call: TRBD2
v_call: TRBV5-1
clone_size: once
j_call: TRBJ2-5
cdr3_aa: CASSFGGTSGSGEETQYF
cdr3_nt: TGCGCCAGCAGCTTTGGGGGGACTAGCGGGTCGGGGGAAGAGACCCAGTACTTC

d_call: TRBD2
v_call: TRBV10-1
clone_size: NA
j_call: TRBJ2-3
cdr3_aa: CASSELSSGGLNTQYF
cdr3_nt: TGCGCCAGCAGTGAACTTTCTAGCGGGGGGCTGAATACGCAGTATTTT

d_call: TRBD1
v_call: TRBV4-1
clone_size: few
j_call: TRBJ2-7
cdr3_aa: CASSQGGTGSPHEQYF
cdr3_nt: TGCGCCAGCAGCCAAGGCGGGACAGGGAGTCCCCACGAGCAGTACTTC

d_call: NA
v_call: TRBV5-1
clone_size: NA
j_call: TRBJ2-7
cdr3_aa: CASSLALGQLYEQYF
cdr3_nt: TGCGCCAGCAGCTTGGCGCTTGGACAGCTCTACGAGCAGTACTTC

d_call: NA
v_call: TRBV12-2
clone_size: NA
j_call: TRBJ2-2
cdr3_aa: CASRPRGYGGELFF
cdr3_nt: TGTGCAAGTCGCCCCCGGGGGTACGGCGGGGAGCTGTTTTTT

d_call: TRBD1
v_call: TRBV10-3
clone_size: NA
j_call: TRBJ2-1
cdr3_aa: CAISGTGGYNEQFF
cdr3_nt: TGTGCCATCAGCGGAACAGGGGGCTACAATGAGCAGTTCTTC

d_call: TRBD1
v_call: TRBV7-9
clone_size: NA
j_call: TRBJ2-5
cdr3_aa: CASSLLGTVGETQYF
cdr3_nt: TGTGCCAGCAGCTTATTAGGGACAGTAGGGGAGACCCAGTACTTC

d_call: TRBD2
v_call: TRBV10-1
clone_size: NA
j_call: TRBJ2-7
cdr3_aa: CASSEAGREGEQYF
cdr3_nt: TGCGCCAGCAGTGAAGCGGGGAGGGAAGGCGAGCAGTACTTC

d_call: NA
v_call: TRBV30
clone_size: once
j_call: TRBJ2-2
cdr3_aa: CAWSPYRDTGELFF
cdr3_nt: TGTGCCTGGAGTCCCTACAGGGACACCGGGGAGCTGTTTTTT

d_call: NA
v_call: TRBV6-6
clone_size: NA
j_call: TRBJ2-7
cdr3_aa: CASSYSEVIGEQYF
cdr3_nt: TGTGCCAGCAGTTACTCGGAGGTGATCGGAGAGCAGTACTTC

d_call: NA
v_call: TRBV7-9
clone_size: once
j_call: TRBJ1-4
cdr3_aa: CASSRSTNEKLFF
cdr3_nt: TGTGCCAGCAGCCGTTCAACTAATGAAAAACTGTTTTTT

d_call: TRBD1
v_call: TRBV6-1
clone_size: NA
j_call: TRBJ2-6
cdr3_aa: CASSELPTGGPNSGANVLTF
cdr3_nt: TGTGCCAGCAGTGAACTCCCAACAGGGGGCCCAAACTCTGGGGCCAACGTCCTGACTTTC

d_call: TRBD1
v_call: TRBV7-9
clone_size: NA
j_call: TRBJ2-7
cdr3_aa: CASSLDWDSEQYF
cdr3_nt: TGTGCCAGCAGCCTCGATTGGGACAGCGAGCAGTACTTC

d_call: NA
v_call: TRBV5-1
clone_size: NA
j_call: TRBJ1-3
cdr3_aa: CASSTSGYSGNTIYF
cdr3_nt: TGCGCCAGCAGCACCTCAGGGTACTCTGGAAACACCATATATTTT

d_call: NA
v_call: TRBV7-9
clone_size: NA
j_call: TRBJ2-7
cdr3_aa: CASSLQNYEQYF
cdr3_nt: TGTGCCAGCAGCTTACAGAACTACGAGCAGTACTTC

d_call: TRBD1
v_call: TRBV5-1
clone_size: NA
j_call: TRBJ2-7
cdr3_aa: CASSPSTGVGAYEQYF
cdr3_nt: TGCGCCAGCAGCCCAAGCACAGGGGTTGGGGCCTACGAGCAGTACTTC

d_call: NA
v_call: TRBV7-2
clone_size: once
j_call: TRBJ2-7
cdr3_aa: CASSTTVSSAYEQYF
cdr3_nt: TGTGCCAGCAGCACGACTGTAAGCAGCGCCTACGAGCAGTACTTC

d_call: NA
v_call: TRBV14
clone_size: NA
j_call: TRBJ2-1
cdr3_aa: CASSPQGSRNEQFF
cdr3_nt: TGTGCCAGCAGCCCCCAGGGTTCCCGGAATGAGCAGTTCTTC

d_call: NA
v_call: TRBV29-1
clone_size: NA
j_call: TRBJ1-3
cdr3_aa: CSVSNRDIGNTIYF
cdr3_nt: TGCAGCGTCTCGAACCGGGACATTGGAAACACCATATATTTT

d_call: NA
v_call: TRBV10-3
clone_size: NA
j_call: TRBJ1-2
cdr3_aa: CAISESVVTYGYTF
cdr3_nt: TGTGCCATCAGTGAGTCGGTAGTTACCTATGGCTACACCTTC

d_call: TRBD1
v_call: TRBV5-4
clone_size: NA
j_call: TRBJ2-7
cdr3_aa: CASSSARDRERHEQYF
cdr3_nt: TGTGCCAGCAGCTCAGCCAGGGACAGGGAGAGGCACGAGCAGTACTTC

d_call: NA
v_call: TRBV14
clone_size: few
j_call: TRBJ1-1
cdr3_aa: CASSHSNTEAFF
cdr3_nt: TGTGCCAGCAGCCACTCCAACACTGAAGCTTTCTTT

d_call: NA
v_call: TRBV9
clone_size: NA
j_call: TRBJ1-4
cdr3_aa: CASSVAQNEKLFF
cdr3_nt: TGTGCCAGCAGCGTAGCCCAAAATGAAAAACTGTTTTTT

d_call: TRBD1
v_call: TRBV12-5
clone_size: once
j_call: TRBJ1-2
cdr3_aa: CASGLDRGTYGYTF
cdr3_nt: TGTGCTAGTGGCCTCGACAGGGGAACCTATGGCTACACCTTC

d_call: NA
v_call: TRBV4-1
clone_size: NA
j_call: TRBJ2-7
cdr3_aa: CASSQVYGSDEQYF
cdr3_nt: TGCGCCAGCAGCCAAGTATACGGGAGCGACGAGCAGTACTTC

d_call: TRBD2
v_call: TRBV5-1
clone_size: once
j_call: TRBJ2-4
cdr3_aa: CASSLELSGGISKNIQYF
cdr3_nt: TGCGCCAGCAGCTTGGAACTTAGCGGGGGAATCTCCAAAAACATTCAGTACTTC

d_call: NA
v_call: TRBV30
clone_size: NA
j_call: TRBJ1-3
cdr3_aa: CAWSVLPPGDSGNTIYF
cdr3_nt: TGTGCCTGGAGTGTACTCCCCCCAGGTGACTCTGGAAACACCATATATTTT

d_call: TRBD1
v_call: TRBV5-1
clone_size: once
j_call: TRBJ1-1
cdr3_aa: CASSGLQGGEAFF
cdr3_nt: TGCGCCAGCAGCGGCCTCCAGGGGGGCGAAGCTTTCTTT

d_call: TRBD2
v_call: TRBV9
clone_size: NA
j_call: TRBJ2-5
cdr3_aa: CASSPRVAGGSKETQYF
cdr3_nt: TGTGCCAGCAGCCCCCGGGTAGCGGGGGGTTCGAAAGAGACCCAGTACTTC

d_call: NA
v_call: TRBV4-3
clone_size: NA
j_call: TRBJ2-7
cdr3_aa: CASSQGQGRGYEQYF
cdr3_nt: TGCGCCAGCAGCCAAGGGCAGGGAAGGGGCTACGAGCAGTACTTC

d_call: NA
v_call: TRBV5-5
clone_size: NA
j_call: TRBJ1-2
cdr3_aa: CASSQTLGYTF
cdr3_nt: TGTGCCAGCAGCCAAACTCTCGGCTACACCTTC

d_call: NA
v_call: TRBV28
clone_size: NA
j_call: TRBJ2-7
cdr3_aa: CASSLSGAHYEQYF
cdr3_nt: TGTGCCAGCAGTTTGTCTGGGGCCCACTACGAGCAGTACTTC

d_call: TRBD1
v_call: TRBV27
clone_size: NA
j_call: TRBJ2-7
cdr3_aa: CASSFRQGGYEQYF
cdr3_nt: TGTGCCAGCAGTTTCCGACAGGGGGGCTACGAGCAGTACTTC

d_call: NA
v_call: TRBV9
clone_size: NA
j_call: TRBJ2-7
cdr3_aa: CASSPVAATYEQYF
cdr3_nt: TGTGCCAGCAGCCCAGTGGCCGCCACCTACGAGCAGTACTTC

d_call: NA
v_call: TRBV9
clone_size: NA
j_call: TRBJ1-3
cdr3_aa: CASSPSGSGNTIYF
cdr3_nt: TGTGCCAGCAGCCCTAGTGGCTCTGGAAACACCATATATTTT

d_call: TRBD1
v_call: TRBV13
clone_size: NA
j_call: TRBJ2-7
cdr3_aa: CASSSQGSPYEQYF
cdr3_nt: TGTGCCAGCAGCTCACAGGGGTCCCCTTACGAGCAGTACTTC

d_call: NA
v_call: TRBV18
clone_size: NA
j_call: TRBJ2-3
cdr3_aa: CASSPRSVDTQYF
cdr3_nt: TGTGCCAGCTCACCACGTAGTGTGGATACGCAGTATTTT

d_call: TRBD2
v_call: TRBV9
clone_size: NA
j_call: TRBJ2-7
cdr3_aa: CASSVTSGGSPYEQYF
cdr3_nt: TGTGCCAGCAGCGTAACTAGCGGGGGTTCACCCTACGAGCAGTACTTC

d_call: TRBD1
v_call: TRBV5-1
clone_size: NA
j_call: TRBJ1-2
cdr3_aa: CASSQDRGEHGYTF
cdr3_nt: TGCGCCAGCAGCCAAGACAGGGGGGAGCATGGCTACACCTTC

d_call: TRBD1
v_call: TRBV7-2
clone_size: NA
j_call: TRBJ1-4
cdr3_aa: CASSSWTGWDEKLFF
cdr3_nt: TGTGCCAGCAGCTCCTGGACAGGATGGGATGAAAAACTGTTTTTT

d_call: TRBD2
v_call: TRBV7-3
clone_size: NA
j_call: TRBJ2-1
cdr3_aa: CASSLLAGGLNEQFF
cdr3_nt: TGTGCCAGCAGCTTATTAGCGGGGGGGCTTAATGAGCAGTTCTTC

d_call: NA
v_call: TRBV2
clone_size: NA
j_call: TRBJ2-7
cdr3_aa: CASSNRERYEQYF
cdr3_nt: TGTGCCAGCAGCAACAGGGAACGCTACGAGCAGTACTTC

d_call: TRBD1
v_call: TRBV28
clone_size: NA
j_call: TRBJ2-5
cdr3_aa: CASRDRGKETQYF
cdr3_nt: TGTGCCAGCCGGGACAGGGGAAAAGAGACCCAGTACTTC

d_call: NA
v_call: TRBV7-3
clone_size: NA
j_call: TRBJ2-5
cdr3_aa: CASRLGASEETQYF
cdr3_nt: TGTGCCAGCAGGTTGGGAGCTTCCGAAGAGACCCAGTACTTC

d_call: TRBD2
v_call: TRBV9
clone_size: NA
j_call: TRBJ2-3
cdr3_aa: CASSVTTSGTDTQYF
cdr3_nt: TGTGCCAGCAGCGTAACAACTAGCGGCACAGATACGCAGTATTTT

d_call: NA
v_call: TRBV19
clone_size: once
j_call: TRBJ1-1
cdr3_aa: CASSIFSSGPGAEAFF
cdr3_nt: TGTGCCAGTAGTATCTTTTCCTCTGGGCCTGGCGCTGAAGCTTTCTTT

d_call: NA
v_call: TRBV7-9
clone_size: NA
j_call: TRBJ1-1
cdr3_aa: CASSLAGIGRDTEAFF
cdr3_nt: TGTGCCAGCAGCTTAGCGGGAATAGGGCGGGACACTGAAGCTTTCTTT

d_call: TRBD1
v_call: TRBV7-9
clone_size: once
j_call: TRBJ2-7
cdr3_aa: CASSSSRDSIPYEQYF
cdr3_nt: TGTGCCAGCAGCTCGTCCCGGGACAGTATCCCCTACGAGCAGTACTTC

d_call: TRBD2
v_call: TRBV10-2
clone_size: NA
j_call: TRBJ2-5
cdr3_aa: CATRERGIQETQYF
cdr3_nt: TGCGCCACAAGAGAGCGGGGCATTCAAGAGACCCAGTACTTC

d_call: TRBD1
v_call: TRBV7-9
clone_size: NA
j_call: TRBJ2-7
cdr3_aa: CASSLTTGSRYEQYF
cdr3_nt: TGTGCCAGCAGCCTAACGACAGGGTCCCGATACGAGCAGTACTTC